This TCR beta chain derives from a study of T cell changes during pregnancy in multiple sclerosis. Germline V gene lookup returns CDR1 SNHLY and CDR2 FYNNEI. The CDR3 is made up of 17 amino acids. The V gene lost 6 bases and the J gene lost 0 bases, with 17 bases spanning the gap. The assay was immunoSEQ multiplex PCR, and TCRdb's table has in-frame clones only and misses some. Among more than 50,000 clones listed, 90% were seen once. The V and J genes are TRBV2 and TRBJ1-4; a possible D gene is TRBD1 (6 bases). The material sequenced was peripheral blood, taken in the first trimester of pregnancy. This clonotype originated in a female donor in good health, enrolled as a control in a pregnancy study. CDR3 sequence reads: CASRPITGRATNEKLFF. The CDR3 region has the DNA TGTGCCAGCAGACCCATTACAGGGAGGGCAACTAATGAAAAACTGTTTTTT.